This TCR beta chain was documented in a study of technical replicates of blood from a few donors. V trimming: 5 bases; J trimming: 1 base; junction bases outside the gene matches: 6. The germline V gene has CDR1 SGHNT and CDR2 YYREEE (reference sequence). The CDR3 runs to 16 residues. Data came from immunoSEQ multiplex PCR; TCRdb stores just in-frame clones and leaves some out. The table has about 73,000 clones, more than 85% seen once. The sequencing sample was made of PBMCs. This chain joins TRBV5-4 and TRBJ1-1, with 12 bases fitting TRBD1. The receptor was isolated from a human donor in good health. Some clones in this sample may be carry-over from other donors' samples. The CDR3 region has the DNA TGTGCCAGCAGGACCGGGACAGGGGGCCGGAACACTGAAGCTTTCTTT. Its translation: CASRTGTGGRNTEAFF.